In its sample, the clone carrying this T cell receptor (beta chain) is medium-sized. Template: tumor biopsy or peripheral blood genomic DNA, 616-6,004 ng per sample. The data are from a study of T cells in tumors after PD-1 blockade. The assay was immunoSEQ multiplex PCR, and TCRdb's table has in-frame clones only and misses some. The sample contains roughly 19,000 clones, approximately 78% of which appear only once. Looked up from germline, CDR1 is MNHEY and CDR2 is SVGAGI. J gave up 5 bases and V 7 bases, and 13 bases lay outside the gene matches. This CDR3 spans 15 amino acids. This receptor was obtained from a human donor with basal cell carcinoma. The chain joins TRBV6-5 to TRBJ2-7, with 8 bases matching TRBD1. The starting material was PBMCs, obtained before anti-PD-1 treatment. The CDR3 reads CASTYSFSGGHEQYF. In nucleotides, the CDR3 is TGTGCCAGCACATATTCCTTCTCAGGGGGCCACGAGCAGTACTTC.